This T cell receptor (beta chain) was sequenced in a study of blood T cell repertoires in COVID-19. Overall study context: The United States, Italy and Spain provided the acute and convalescent COVID-19 samples. T cells, B-cell-depleted T cells, or PBMCs supplied cDNA or gDNA.

TCRdb's copy holds only in-frame clones and misses some; the assay was immunoSEQ multiplex PCR. The sample lists some 21,000 clones; about 92% were seen once. The CDR3 is made up of 14 amino acids. Per germline, CDR1 SGHRS and CDR2 YFSETQ. Trimming left V 4 bases short and J 1 base short, with 11 bases between. The chain recombines TRBV5-1 with TRBJ1-1, with unresolved D. The sequenced material came from peripheral blood. The sequence was obtained from a woman aged 50 to 60 with active COVID-19. The CDR3 sequence is CASSPHPGNTEAFF. The CDR3 nucleotides read TGCGCCAGCAGCCCCCATCCGGGGAACACTGAAGCTTTCTTT.